This TCR beta chain was identified during a study of T cells after yellow fever vaccination. Looking at the study overall: Fractions low in cell number were prepared with SMART-Seq v4 Ultra Low Input.

Counting both end residues, the CDR3 totals 13 amino acids. Germline assignment: CDR1 SGHRS and CDR2 YFSETQ. Of note for this clonotype: Its antigen is undetermined. The limits of the CDR3 on the DNA are not certain, so only TCRdb's listed CDR3 is given.

MiXCR, run by TCRdb on the 5' RACE reads, gives a single entry per CDR3 protein. The table lists approximately 340,000 distinct CDR3 sequences, roughly 9.4% of them singletons. Whole-study findings and limits: Boosting was followed by the reappearance of most primary-vaccination clones (just under 97% CD4, about 89% CD8).

The clonotype was recovered from a man between 18 and 29 years old who received the YFV17D yellow fever vaccine. The input for sequencing was PBMCs, taken on the day of the first yellow fever vaccination. The chain uses TRBV5-1 and TRBJ2-3. CDR3 protein: CASTSAGTDTQYF.